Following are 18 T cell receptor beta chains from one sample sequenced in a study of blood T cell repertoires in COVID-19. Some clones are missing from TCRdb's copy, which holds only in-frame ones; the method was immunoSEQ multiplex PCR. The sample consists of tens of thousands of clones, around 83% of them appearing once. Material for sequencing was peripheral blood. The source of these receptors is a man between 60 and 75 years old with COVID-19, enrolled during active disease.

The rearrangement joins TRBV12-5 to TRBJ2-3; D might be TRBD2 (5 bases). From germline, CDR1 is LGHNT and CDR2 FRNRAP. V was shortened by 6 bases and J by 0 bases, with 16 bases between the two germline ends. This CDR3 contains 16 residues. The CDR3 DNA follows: TGTGCTAGTGGCCCACCCCGGGGAGCTAGCACAGATACGCAGTATTTT. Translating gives CASGPPRGASTDTQYF.

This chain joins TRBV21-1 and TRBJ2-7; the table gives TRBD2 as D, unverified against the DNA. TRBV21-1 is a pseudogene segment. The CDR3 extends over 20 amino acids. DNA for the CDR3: TGTGCCAGCAGCAAAGCGCTTTGTTCAGTTGTGGTGCGGGGCTCCTACGAGCAGTACTTC. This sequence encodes CASSKALCSVVVRGSYEQYF.

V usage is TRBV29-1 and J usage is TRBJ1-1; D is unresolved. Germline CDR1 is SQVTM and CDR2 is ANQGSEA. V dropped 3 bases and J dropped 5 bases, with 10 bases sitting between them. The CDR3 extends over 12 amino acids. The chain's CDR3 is CSVDGLRTEAFF. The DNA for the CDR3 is TGCAGCGTTGATGGCCTGCGGACTGAAGCTTTCTTT.

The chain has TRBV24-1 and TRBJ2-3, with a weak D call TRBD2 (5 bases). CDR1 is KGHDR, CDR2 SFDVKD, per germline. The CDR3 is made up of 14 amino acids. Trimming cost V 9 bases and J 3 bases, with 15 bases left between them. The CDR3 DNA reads TGTGCCACCGGAGCGGATGTGGGAACAGATACGCAGTATTTT. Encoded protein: CATGADVGTDTQYF.

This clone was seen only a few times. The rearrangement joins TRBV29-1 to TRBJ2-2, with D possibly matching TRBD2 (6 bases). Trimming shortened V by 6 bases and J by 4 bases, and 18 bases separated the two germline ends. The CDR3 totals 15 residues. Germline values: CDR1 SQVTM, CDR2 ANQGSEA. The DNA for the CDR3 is TGCAGCGTGGGAGGACTGGGATCCCGCACCGGGGAGCTGTTTTTT. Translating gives CSVGGLGSRTGELFF.

CDR3 in amino acids: CASREVVGGYTF. DNA of the CDR3: TGTGCCAGCAGAGAGGTCGTCGGTGGCTACACCTTC. J is TRBJ1-2 and V is TRBV27; D not certain. Germline CDR1 is MNHEY and CDR2 is SMNVEV (reference sequence). V was clipped by 6 bases and J by 7 bases, with 12 bases between them. The CDR3 extends over 12 amino acids.

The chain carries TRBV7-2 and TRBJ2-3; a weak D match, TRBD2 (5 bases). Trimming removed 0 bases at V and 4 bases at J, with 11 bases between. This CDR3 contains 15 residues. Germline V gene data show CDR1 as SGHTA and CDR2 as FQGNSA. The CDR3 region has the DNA TGTGCCAGCAGCTTAGCGGGAGTGGTTCCAGATACGCAGTATTTT. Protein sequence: CASSLAGVVPDTQYF.

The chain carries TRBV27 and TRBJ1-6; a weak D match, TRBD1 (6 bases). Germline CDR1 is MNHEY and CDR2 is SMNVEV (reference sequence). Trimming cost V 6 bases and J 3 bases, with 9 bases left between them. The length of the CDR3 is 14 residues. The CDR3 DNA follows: TGTGCCAGCAGCCCGGACAGCTATAATTCACCCCTCCACTTT. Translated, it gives CASSPDSYNSPLHF.

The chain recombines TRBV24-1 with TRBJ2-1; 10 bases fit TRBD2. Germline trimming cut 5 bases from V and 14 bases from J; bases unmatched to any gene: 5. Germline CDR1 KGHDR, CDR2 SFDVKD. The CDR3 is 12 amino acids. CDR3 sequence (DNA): TGTGCCACCAGTGGCCTAGCGGGAGCTGAGTTCTTC. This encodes CATSGLAGAEFF.

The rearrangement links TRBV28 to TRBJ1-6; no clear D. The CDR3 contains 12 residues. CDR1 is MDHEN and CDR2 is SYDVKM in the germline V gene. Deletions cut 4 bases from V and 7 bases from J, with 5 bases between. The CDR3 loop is CASSSGNSPLHF. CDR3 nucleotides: TGTGCCAGCAGTTCGGGGAATTCACCCCTCCACTTT.

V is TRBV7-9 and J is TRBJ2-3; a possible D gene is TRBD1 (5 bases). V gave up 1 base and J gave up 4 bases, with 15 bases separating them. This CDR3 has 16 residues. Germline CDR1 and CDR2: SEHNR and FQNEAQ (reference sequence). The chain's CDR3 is CASSLGVSVGADTQYF. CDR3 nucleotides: TGTGCCAGCAGCTTAGGAGTGAGCGTAGGGGCAGATACGCAGTATTTT.

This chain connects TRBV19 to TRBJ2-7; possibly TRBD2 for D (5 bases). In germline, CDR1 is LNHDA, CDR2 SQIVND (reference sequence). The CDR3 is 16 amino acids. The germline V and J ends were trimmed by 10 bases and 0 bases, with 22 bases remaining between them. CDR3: CATRLAAEGSSYEQYF. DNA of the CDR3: TGTGCCACCCGCCTGGCGGCGGAAGGGAGCTCCTACGAGCAGTACTTC.

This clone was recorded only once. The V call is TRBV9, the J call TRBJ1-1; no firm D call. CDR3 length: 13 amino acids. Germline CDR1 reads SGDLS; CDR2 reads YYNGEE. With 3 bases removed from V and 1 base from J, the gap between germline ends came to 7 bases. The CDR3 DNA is TGTGCCAGCAGCGCTAACCAGAACACTGAAGCTTTCTTT. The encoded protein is CASSANQNTEAFF.

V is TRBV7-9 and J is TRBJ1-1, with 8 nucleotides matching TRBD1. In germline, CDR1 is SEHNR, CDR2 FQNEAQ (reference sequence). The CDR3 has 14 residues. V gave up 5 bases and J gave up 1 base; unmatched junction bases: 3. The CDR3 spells CASSPDRANTEAFF. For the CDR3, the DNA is TGTGCCAGCAGCCCGGACAGGGCGAACACTGAAGCTTTCTTT.

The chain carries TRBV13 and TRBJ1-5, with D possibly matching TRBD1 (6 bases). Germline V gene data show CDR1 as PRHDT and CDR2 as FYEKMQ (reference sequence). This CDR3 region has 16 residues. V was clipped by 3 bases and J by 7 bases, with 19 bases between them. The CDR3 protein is CASSLGLTQGWQPQHF. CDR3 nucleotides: TGTGCCAGCAGCTTGGGTCTAACACAGGGATGGCAGCCCCAGCATTTT.

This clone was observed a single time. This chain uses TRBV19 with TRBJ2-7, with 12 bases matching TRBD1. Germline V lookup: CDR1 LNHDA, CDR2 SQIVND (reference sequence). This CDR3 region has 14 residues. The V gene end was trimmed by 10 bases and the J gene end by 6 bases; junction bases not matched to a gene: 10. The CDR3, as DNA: TGTGCCACCGCAGGGACAGGGGGCTCAGGCGAGCAGTACTTC. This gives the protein CATAGTGGSGEQYF. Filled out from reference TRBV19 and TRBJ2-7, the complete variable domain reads DGGITQSPKYLFRKEGQNVTLSCEQNLNHDAMYWYRQDPGQGLRLIYYSQIVNDFQKGDIAEGYSVSREKKESFPLTVTSAQKNPTAFYLCATAGTGGSGEQYFGPGTRLTVT.

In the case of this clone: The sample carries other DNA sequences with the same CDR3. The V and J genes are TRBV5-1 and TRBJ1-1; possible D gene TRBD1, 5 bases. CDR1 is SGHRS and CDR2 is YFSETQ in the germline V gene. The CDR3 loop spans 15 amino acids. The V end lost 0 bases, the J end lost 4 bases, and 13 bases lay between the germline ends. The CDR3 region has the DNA TGCGCCAGCAGCTTGGCCTTGGGCGGGGGCACTGAAGCTTTCTTT. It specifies CASSLALGGGTEAFF. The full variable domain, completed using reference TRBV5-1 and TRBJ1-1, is KAGVTQTPRYLIKTRGQQVTLSCSPISGHRSVSWYQQTPGQGLQFLFEYFSETQRNKGNFPGRFSGRQFSNSRSEMNVSTLELGDSALYLCASSLALGGGTEAFFGQGTRLTVV.

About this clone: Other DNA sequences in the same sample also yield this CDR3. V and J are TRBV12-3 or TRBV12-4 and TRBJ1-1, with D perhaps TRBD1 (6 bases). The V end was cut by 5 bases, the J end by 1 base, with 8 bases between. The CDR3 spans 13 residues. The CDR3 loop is CASSRGGNTEAFF. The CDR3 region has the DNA TGTGCCAGCAGTAGGGGGGGGAACACTGAAGCTTTCTTT.